The 23 T cell receptor beta chains listed next were all sequenced from one sample in a study of brain T cells in children with intractable seizures (dated by TCRdb to about 2021). The library was made by the immunoSEQ multiplex PCR assay. Here the immuneACCESS table is served through TCRdb, limited to in-frame sequences with V and J called. Missing clones are a known gap in these copies; in checked studies unresolved V genes cover under half, and the rest lacks a known reason. This sample holds 100,000 to 120,000 clones; under 95% were observed only once. The ten most abundant clones make up more than 3% of the sample. The time point tag for this specimen amounts to: resected brain tissue, or blood drawn just prior to surgery. Sample: peripheral blood, taken at surgery. The origin of the receptors is a boy in the first two years of life with hemimegalencephaly and intractable seizures.

The J gene is TRBJ2-5, the V gene TRBV27, with D perhaps matching TRBD1 (6 bases). Germline V CDR1 and CDR2: MNHEY, SMNVEV (reference sequence). The CDR3 runs to 12 residues. Trimming pared 5 bases from V and 4 bases from J, leaving 8 bases between. The CDR3 protein is CASSRTAETQYF. The CDR3 DNA sequence: TGTGCCAGCAGTAGGACAGCAGAGACCCAGTACTTC.

V gene TRBV7-6 combines with J gene TRBJ2-1; TRBD2 matches 8 bases. Germline CDR1 reads SGHVS; CDR2 reads FNYEAQ. The CDR3 has 17 residues. Germline trimming cut 2 bases from V and 0 bases from J; bases unmatched to any gene: 6. The CDR3 DNA reads as TGTGCCAGCAGCTTAACGGCGGGAGGTCCCTCCTACAATGAGCAGTTCTTC. It translates to CASSLTAGGPSYNEQFF.

The chain couples TRBV27 to TRBJ1-6, with a possible D match to TRBD1 (6 bases). Per the germline V gene, CDR1 is MNHEY and CDR2 is SMNVEV (reference sequence). Between the trimmed V and J ends, which lost 6 bases and 10 bases, there was a span of 22 bases. The CDR3 is 16 residues long. The CDR3 nucleotides are TGTGCCAGCAGCCCCTCCTACAGGGTTCACCACTCACCCCTCCACTTT. Amino acids: CASSPSYRVHHSPLHF.

V usage is TRBV15 and J usage is TRBJ2-2, with no clear D. The CDR3 spans 14 residues. Trimming took off 0 bases at V and 3 bases at J, with 5 bases between the two ends. Germline CDR1 reads LNHNV; CDR2 reads YYDKDF (reference sequence). The CDR3 nucleotides are TGTGCCACCAGCAGAGATGGGGACACCGGGGAGCTGTTTTTT. Translating it yields CATSRDGDTGELFF.

The chain employs TRBV6-5 and TRBJ2-7; no definite D call. This CDR3 has 11 residues. With 2 bases removed from V and 6 bases from J, the gap between germline ends came to 5 bases. Germline lookup yields CDR1 MNHEY and CDR2 SVGAGI. The CDR3 DNA reads as TGTGCCAGCAGTTACGCGCGCGAGCAGTACTTC. Encoded protein: CASSYAREQYF.

A word on this clone: At one of its ends the junction is not consistent with the germline gene, which may arise from a read error. The chain carries TRBV2 and TRBJ2-7, with TRBD1 matching 11 bases. Germline V gene data show CDR1 as SNHLY and CDR2 as FYNNEI. This CDR3 is 11 amino acids long. This chain's CDR3 is CASTWTGGIFF. DNA of the CDR3: TGTGCCAGTACTTGGACAGGGGGCATTTTCTTC.

This chain joins TRBV4-2 and TRBJ2-3; TRBD2 matches at 7 bases. The V gene's germline CDR1 is LGHNA and CDR2 YNFKEQ. V gave up 4 bases and J gave up 3 bases; unmatched junction bases: 10. The CDR3 spans 16 residues. CDR3 in DNA: TGTGCCAGCAGCCTAGGAGGCGGGAGTCGGACAGATACGCAGTATTTT. Translating it yields CASSLGGGSRTDTQYF.

This chain uses TRBV5-1 with TRBJ2-3, with no clear D. The V gene lost 4 bases and the J gene lost 1 base, with 7 bases spanning the gap. The CDR3 has 13 amino acids. Germline CDR1 reads SGHRS; CDR2 reads YFSETQ. CDR3 DNA sequence: TGCGCCAGCAGCAGCCCCCGCACAGATACGCAGTATTTT. This codes for CASSSPRTDTQYF.

The count of this clone is one. The chain links TRBV7-9 to TRBJ2-6, with 10 bases lining up with TRBD1. Germline CDR1 SEHNR, CDR2 FQNEAQ (reference sequence). The V gene end was trimmed by 3 bases and the J gene end by 3 bases; junction bases not matched to a gene: 8. The CDR3 sequence is 18 residues long. CDR3 nucleotides: TGTGCCAGCAGCTTCTTCGACAGGGGGCGTAGTGGGGCCAACGTCCTGACTTTC. Translating it yields CASSFFDRGRSGANVLTF.

CDR3 bases: TGTGCCAGCAGTTTTCCTCCTAGCGGGAGGGGGAGCAATGAGCAGTTCTTC. This encodes CASSFPPSGRGSNEQFF. This sequence joins TRBV6-2 or TRBV6-3 and TRBJ2-1; 12 positions match TRBD2. This CDR3 contains 17 residues. Per germline, CDR1 MNHEY and CDR2 SVGEGT. V shed 4 bases, J shed 6 bases, and the junction held 10 bases outside the gene matches.

The chain links TRBV5-1 to TRBJ2-7, with D perhaps matching TRBD2 (5 bases). The CDR3 has 15 amino acids. The germline V gene has CDR1 SGHRS and CDR2 YFSETQ. V lost 0 bases, J lost 0 bases, and 10 bases lay in between. CDR3 region: CASSLAPGSSYEQYF. The CDR3 DNA is TGCGCCAGCAGCTTGGCCCCGGGAAGCTCCTACGAGCAGTACTTC.

This clone appeared a single time. The chain recombines TRBV9 with TRBJ2-7; D gene uncertain. The germline gives CDR1 SGDLS, CDR2 YYNGEE. V dropped 1 base and J dropped 2 bases, with 10 bases sitting between them. CDR3 length: 14 amino acids. The CDR3 protein is CASSVSTSPYEQYF. CDR3 nucleotides: TGTGCCAGCAGCGTAAGTACTTCCCCCTACGAGCAGTACTTC.

This clone was seen more than once but under ten times. The chain links TRBV7-2 to TRBJ1-6; tentative D call: TRBD1 (5 bases). Germline V gives CDR1 SGHTA, CDR2 FQGNSA. The germline V and J ends were trimmed by 3 bases and 6 bases, with 15 bases remaining between them. The CDR3 covers 16 residues. Here the CDR3 DNA reads TGTGCCAGCAGCTTCAGCCTCGGACAAACTAATTCACCCCTCCACTTT. Translating it yields CASSFSLGQTNSPLHF.

The CDR3 here is CASSYMGVQYF. As DNA, the CDR3 is TGTGCCAGCAGTTACATGGGGGTCCAGTATTTT. The chain carries TRBV6-5 and TRBJ2-3; perhaps D is TRBD1 or TRBD2 (5 bases each). The CDR3 sequence is 11 residues long. The germline V and J ends were trimmed by 2 bases and 12 bases, with 9 bases remaining between them. Germline CDR1 MNHEY, CDR2 SVGAGI.

The chain is built from TRBV18 and TRBJ2-2; no definite D call. The CDR3 extends over 12 amino acids. V lost 3 bases and J lost 5, with 4 bases in between. Germline CDR1 and CDR2: KGHSH and LQKENI. In DNA form, the CDR3 reads TGTGCCAGCTCACCCCAAACCGGGGAGCTGTTTTTT. It specifies CASSPQTGELFF.

This sequence joins TRBV5-4 and TRBJ1-4; tentatively, D is TRBD1 (6 bases). This CDR3 is 13 amino acids long. In germline, CDR1 is SGHNT, CDR2 YYREEE (reference sequence). Trimming took 4 bases from V and 8 from J, leaving 12 bases between them. CDR3 DNA: TGTGCCAGCAGCAAGTGGGGGGCGGAAAAACTGTTTTTT. Translating it yields CASSKWGAEKLFF.

This chain joins TRBV5-4 and TRBJ2-3, with D possibly being TRBD2 (6 bases). The V end was cut by 0 bases, the J end by 4 bases, with 6 bases between. The CDR3 has 13 residues. Germline CDR1 reads SGHNT; CDR2 reads YYREEE (reference sequence). CDR3 sequence reads: CASSLAGADTQYF. CDR3 sequence (DNA): TGTGCCAGCAGCTTGGCGGGAGCAGATACGCAGTATTTT.

The rearrangement uses TRBV7-8 and TRBJ2-3; tentatively, D is TRBD1 (5 bases). This CDR3 has 14 residues. Germline V gene data show CDR1 as SGHVS and CDR2 as FQNEAQ. The V and J ends lost 2 bases and 2 bases respectively, with 8 bases between them. The DNA of the CDR3 is TGTGCCAGCAGCTTACGACAGCTCACAGATACGCAGTATTTT. Protein sequence: CASSLRQLTDTQYF.

The chain links TRBV6-2 or TRBV6-3 to TRBJ1-1; 8 bases agree with TRBD1. There are 15 residues in the CDR3. Trimming took 5 bases from V and 0 from J; bases not matched to a gene: 5. Germline loops: CDR1 MNHEY, CDR2 SVGEGT. Here the CDR3 reads CASSRGQAMNTEAFF. The DNA of the CDR3 is TGTGCCAGCAGTCGGGGACAGGCCATGAACACTGAAGCTTTCTTT.

This rearrangement joins TRBV7-9 to TRBJ2-1, with D possibly matching TRBD1 (5 bases). CDR3 length: 15 residues. In germline, CDR1 is SEHNR, CDR2 FQNEAQ (reference sequence). Trimming removed 10 bases at V and 5 bases at J, with 21 bases between. Written as DNA, the CDR3 is TGTGCCACCCAGGGCCGAGACACTTTTAACAATGAGCAGTTCTTC. Its translation is CATQGRDTFNNEQFF.

V and J are TRBV30 and TRBJ1-4, with D possibly TRBD1 on 6 matching bases. The V end lost 1 base, the J end lost 5 bases, and 11 bases lay between the germline ends. The CDR3 loop spans 14 amino acids. CDR1 and CDR2 from the germline V gene are GTSNPN and SVGIG (reference sequence). This CDR3 reads CAWSGAGENEKLFF. CDR3 DNA sequence: TGTGCCTGGAGTGGGGCAGGGGAAAATGAAAAACTGTTTTTT. The full variable domain, in which reference TRBV30 and TRBJ1-4 provide the parts outside the CDR3, is SQTIHQWPATLVQPVGSPLSLECTVEGTSNPNLYWYRQAAGRGLQLLFYSVGIGQISSEVPQNLSASRPQDRQFILSSKKLLLSDSGFYLCAWSGAGENEKLFFGSGTQLSVL.

The gene calls are TRBV7-2 and TRBJ1-2; tentative D call: TRBD1 (5 bases). Germline V gene sequence: CDR1 SGHTA, CDR2 FQGNSA. The V end lost 1 base, the J end lost 3 bases, and 9 bases lay between the germline ends. This CDR3 is 14 amino acids long. The CDR3 here is CASSLEIRDYGYTF. CDR3 DNA sequence: TGTGCCAGCAGCTTAGAAATCAGGGACTATGGCTACACCTTC.

The rearrangement joins TRBV7-8 to TRBJ2-1; unclear D gene. This CDR3 has 15 residues. V shed 3 bases and J shed 0 bases, with 9 bases lying between them. Germline loops: CDR1 SGHVS, CDR2 FQNEAQ. The CDR3 here is CASSFSSSSYNEQFF. The DNA of the CDR3 is TGTGCCAGCAGCTTTAGCTCCTCCTCCTACAATGAGCAGTTCTTC. The complete variable domain, with remaining parts taken from reference TRBV7-8 and TRBJ2-1, reads GAGVSQSPRYKVAKRGQDVALRCDPISGHVSLFWYQQALGQGPEFLTYFQNEAQLDKSGLPSDRFFAERPEGSVSTLKIQRTQQEDSAVYLCASSFSSSSYNEQFFGPGTRLTVL.